Included here is one T cell receptor beta chain sequence, with context. Original methodology: Scientists estimated how many nucleated cells there were by amplifying reference gene primers. Here immunoSEQ multiplex PCR was the method, and the copy in TCRdb shows in-frame clones only, minus some. For V, J and clone size, that table is used; D and trimming come from the DNA. The sample has over 250,000 clones, approximately 90% seen once; the top ten hold 0.95% to 1%. These data come from a study of blood T cell repertoires in COVID-19. Trimming took off 4 bases at V and 5 bases at J, with 26 bases between the two ends. The germline V gene has CDR1 SGHDN and CDR2 FVKESK. The CDR3 is 18 residues long.

The sequence derives from a woman aged 35 to 49 who had recovered from COVID-19. The gene calls are TRBV14 and TRBJ2-5, with D perhaps matching TRBD1 (6 bases). Sequenced: peripheral blood. CDR3 region: CASSPSSGLLGALETQYF. The CDR3 bases are TGTGCCAGCAGCCCTTCCTCGGGCCTGCTGGGGGCCCTGGAGACCCAGTACTTC.